A selection of T cell receptor beta chains follows, all from one sample in a study of blood T cell repertoires in COVID-19. TCRdb's table, derived via immunoSEQ multiplex PCR, lists solely in-frame clones and lacks some. The sample carries 140,000 or so clones, approximately 90% recorded once. The sample was peripheral blood. Every receptor here comes from a woman of 80 years or more with acute or convalescent COVID-19. Both conserved end residues are part of each CDR3. Each record gives: D gene, clone size, J gene, V gene, CDR3 protein, CDR3 DNA. D genes are given only for firm matches. Part of the rows lack a size; the others show once, few, many or a class for expanded clones.

D gene: TRBD1
clone size: once
J gene: TRBJ1-2
V gene: TRBV19
CDR3 protein: CASSDDRGRTANYGYTF
CDR3 DNA: TGTGCCAGTAGTGACGACAGGGGCCGAACTGCTAACTATGGCTACACCTTC

D gene: NA
clone size: NA
J gene: TRBJ1-5
V gene: TRBV4-1
CDR3 protein: CASSQDKAGRTYSNQPQHF
CDR3 DNA: TGCGCCAGCAGCCAAGATAAAGCGGGCAGAACCTATAGCAATCAGCCCCAGCATTTT

D gene: NA
clone size: NA
J gene: TRBJ1-1
V gene: TRBV5-4
CDR3 protein: CASSLGPGTEAFF
CDR3 DNA: TGTGCCAGCAGCTTGGGTCCAGGGACTGAAGCTTTCTTT

D gene: NA
clone size: NA
J gene: TRBJ2-7
V gene: TRBV7-2
CDR3 protein: CASSLRRGASYEQYF
CDR3 DNA: TGTGCCAGCAGCTTAAGACGGGGGGCCTCCTACGAGCAGTACTTC

D gene: TRBD1
clone size: once
J gene: TRBJ1-2
V gene: TRBV10-3
CDR3 protein: CAISDGTGGGYGYTF
CDR3 DNA: TGTGCCATCAGTGATGGGACAGGGGGGGGCTATGGCTACACCTTC

D gene: TRBD1
clone size: NA
J gene: TRBJ1-2
V gene: TRBV7-9
CDR3 protein: CASSGQGFGGYTF
CDR3 DNA: TGTGCCAGCAGCGGACAGGGGTTCGGTGGCTACACCTTC

D gene: TRBD2
clone size: NA
J gene: TRBJ2-7
V gene: TRBV5-1
CDR3 protein: CASSFGGSSYEQYF
CDR3 DNA: TGCGCCAGCAGCTTCGGCGGGAGCTCCTACGAGCAGTACTTC

D gene: TRBD2
clone size: NA
J gene: TRBJ2-1
V gene: TRBV7-2
CDR3 protein: CASSLSGGANNEQFF
CDR3 DNA: TGTGCCAGCAGCCTTAGCGGGGGTGCGAACAATGAGCAGTTCTTC

D gene: NA
clone size: NA
J gene: TRBJ1-5
V gene: TRBV10-2
CDR3 protein: CASWGGAGRSYSNQPQHF
CDR3 DNA: TGCGCCAGCTGGGGTGGGGCTGGCAGGAGCTATAGCAATCAGCCCCAGCATTTT

D gene: NA
clone size: NA
J gene: TRBJ2-3
V gene: TRBV10-1
CDR3 protein: CASSESTASTDTQYF
CDR3 DNA: TGCGCCAGCAGTGAGTCGACAGCTAGCACAGATACGCAGTATTTT

D gene: NA
clone size: NA
J gene: TRBJ1-5
V gene: TRBV5-1
CDR3 protein: CASSLVPDNQPQHF
CDR3 DNA: TGCGCCAGCAGCTTGGTCCCAGACAATCAGCCCCAGCATTTT

D gene: NA
clone size: NA
J gene: TRBJ1-5
V gene: TRBV3-1/TRBV3-2
CDR3 protein: CASSQATGQPQHF
CDR3 DNA: TGTGCCAGCAGCCAGGCTACAGGTCAGCCCCAGCATTTT

D gene: TRBD1
clone size: NA
J gene: TRBJ1-6
V gene: TRBV6-5
CDR3 protein: CASRPGTVNSPLHF
CDR3 DNA: TGTGCCAGCAGGCCCGGGACAGTAAATTCACCCCTCCACTTT

D gene: NA
clone size: NA
J gene: TRBJ2-5
V gene: TRBV2
CDR3 protein: CASGREETQYF
CDR3 DNA: TGTGCCAGCGGGCGGGAAGAGACCCAGTACTTC

D gene: TRBD1
clone size: few
J gene: TRBJ2-7
V gene: TRBV30
CDR3 protein: CAWSRLDRGNNEQYF
CDR3 DNA: TGTGCCTGGAGCAGATTGGACAGGGGAAACAACGAGCAGTACTTC

D gene: NA
clone size: NA
J gene: TRBJ1-1
V gene: TRBV9
CDR3 protein: CASTVVEGNTEAFF
CDR3 DNA: TGTGCCAGCACCGTTGTGGAGGGGAACACTGAAGCTTTCTTT

D gene: NA
clone size: NA
J gene: TRBJ1-4
V gene: TRBV7-2
CDR3 protein: CASSSRRTVINEKLFF
CDR3 DNA: TGTGCCAGCAGCTCCAGAAGGACAGTGATTAATGAAAAACTGTTTTTT

D gene: NA
clone size: NA
J gene: TRBJ1-3
V gene: TRBV3-1/TRBV3-2
CDR3 protein: CASSQRLSGPGNTIYF
CDR3 DNA: TGTGCCAGCAGCCAGCGATTATCAGGGCCTGGAAACACCATATATTTT

D gene: TRBD1
clone size: NA
J gene: TRBJ1-5
V gene: TRBV10-2
CDR3 protein: CASRATGGDQPQHF
CDR3 DNA: TGCGCCAGCAGGGCGACAGGGGGCGATCAGCCCCAGCATTTT

D gene: TRBD2
clone size: NA
J gene: TRBJ2-1
V gene: TRBV10-1
CDR3 protein: CASMVASGVSYNEQFF
CDR3 DNA: TGCGCCAGCATGGTTGCTAGCGGGGTATCCTACAATGAGCAGTTCTTC

D gene: NA
clone size: NA
J gene: TRBJ1-1
V gene: TRBV2
CDR3 protein: CASSEFTGYTEAFF
CDR3 DNA: TGTGCCAGCAGTGAATTTACAGGTTACACTGAAGCTTTCTTT

D gene: NA
clone size: NA
J gene: TRBJ1-2
V gene: TRBV30
CDR3 protein: CAWENDRLPTF
CDR3 DNA: TGTGCCTGGGAAAACGACAGGTTACCCACCTTC

D gene: TRBD1
clone size: NA
J gene: TRBJ1-5
V gene: TRBV4-2
CDR3 protein: CASSQGGTGVNQPQHF
CDR3 DNA: TGTGCCAGCAGCCAAGGGGGGACAGGGGTGAATCAGCCCCAGCATTTT

D gene: NA
clone size: NA
J gene: TRBJ1-2
V gene: TRBV7-3
CDR3 protein: CASSLTRQEGYTF
CDR3 DNA: TGTGCCAGCAGCTTAACACGACAGGAAGGCTACACCTTC

D gene: NA
clone size: few
J gene: TRBJ2-7
V gene: TRBV7-9
CDR3 protein: CASSLAQGYYEQYF
CDR3 DNA: TGTGCCAGCAGCTTAGCCCAGGGATACTACGAGCAGTACTTC

D gene: NA
clone size: NA
J gene: TRBJ2-5
V gene: TRBV2
CDR3 protein: CASGPAGHGTQYF
CDR3 DNA: TGTGCCAGCGGCCCAGCGGGTCATGGGACCCAGTACTTC

D gene: NA
clone size: NA
J gene: TRBJ2-5
V gene: TRBV21-1
CDR3 protein: CASIPPGAGDLKTQYF
CDR3 DNA: TGTGCCAGCATCCCTCCAGGCGCGGGCGACTTGAAGACCCAGTACTTC

D gene: NA
clone size: NA
J gene: TRBJ2-5
V gene: TRBV2
CDR3 protein: CASRRATETQYF
CDR3 DNA: TGTGCCAGCAGGAGGGCGACGGAGACCCAGTACTTC

D gene: TRBD1
clone size: NA
J gene: TRBJ1-1
V gene: TRBV27
CDR3 protein: CASSLRADRGWDFTEAFF
CDR3 DNA: TGTGCCAGCAGTTTAAGGGCCGACAGGGGTTGGGACTTTACTGAAGCTTTCTTT

D gene: TRBD1
clone size: once
J gene: TRBJ1-5
V gene: TRBV7-6
CDR3 protein: CASSPRDREPQHF
CDR3 DNA: TGTGCCAGCAGCCCCCGCGACAGGGAACCCCAGCATTTT

D gene: NA
clone size: NA
J gene: TRBJ1-2
V gene: TRBV6-6
CDR3 protein: CASSYSRDGANYGYTF
CDR3 DNA: TGTGCCAGCAGTTACTCGAGGGATGGGGCTAACTATGGCTACACCTTC

D gene: TRBD1
clone size: NA
J gene: TRBJ2-3
V gene: TRBV30
CDR3 protein: CAWSSGQGSTDTQYF
CDR3 DNA: TGTGCCTGGAGTTCGGGACAGGGAAGCACAGATACGCAGTATTTT

D gene: TRBD1
clone size: NA
J gene: TRBJ1-5
V gene: TRBV19
CDR3 protein: CASSIGVQGAAPNQPQHF
CDR3 DNA: TGTGCCAGTAGTATAGGAGTACAGGGGGCGGCTCCCAATCAGCCCCAGCATTTT

D gene: TRBD1
clone size: NA
J gene: TRBJ1-1
V gene: TRBV6-5
CDR3 protein: CASSYLDRDAEAFF
CDR3 DNA: TGTGCCAGCAGTTACTTGGACAGGGACGCTGAAGCTTTCTTT

D gene: TRBD1
clone size: NA
J gene: TRBJ2-5
V gene: TRBV24-1
CDR3 protein: CATSQQGWETQYF
CDR3 DNA: TGTGCCACCAGTCAACAGGGGTGGGAGACCCAGTACTTC

D gene: TRBD2
clone size: NA
J gene: TRBJ2-5
V gene: TRBV9
CDR3 protein: CASSEASGGQYQETQYF
CDR3 DNA: TGTGCCAGCAGCGAGGCTAGCGGGGGCCAGTACCAAGAGACCCAGTACTTC

D gene: TRBD1
clone size: NA
J gene: TRBJ2-3
V gene: TRBV6-4
CDR3 protein: CASSDYGSPGQGRYTQYF
CDR3 DNA: TGTGCCAGCAGTGACTACGGCTCCCCGGGACAGGGGAGGTATACGCAGTATTTT

D gene: TRBD2
clone size: NA
J gene: TRBJ2-3
V gene: TRBV18
CDR3 protein: CASSPSRGGSTDTQYF
CDR3 DNA: TGTGCCAGCTCACCATCCCGGGGGGGGAGCACAGATACGCAGTATTTT

D gene: NA
clone size: NA
J gene: TRBJ1-5
V gene: TRBV29-1
CDR3 protein: CSVAEQGVQPQHF
CDR3 DNA: TGCAGCGTCGCCGAACAGGGCGTTCAGCCCCAGCATTTT

D gene: TRBD1
clone size: NA
J gene: TRBJ1-4
V gene: TRBV7-2
CDR3 protein: CASSSQTGSHEKLFF
CDR3 DNA: TGTGCCAGCAGCTCCCAGACAGGGTCACATGAAAAACTGTTTTTT

D gene: TRBD1
clone size: NA
J gene: TRBJ1-1
V gene: TRBV28
CDR3 protein: CASKRTGDVFKTEAFF
CDR3 DNA: TGTGCCAGCAAAAGGACAGGGGATGTCTTTAAAACTGAAGCTTTCTTT

D gene: NA
clone size: NA
J gene: TRBJ2-4
V gene: TRBV28
CDR3 protein: CASSRLLAGPLAKNIQYF
CDR3 DNA: TGTGCCAGCAGTCGACTACTGGCGGGGCCTCTAGCCAAAAACATTCAGTACTTC

D gene: NA
clone size: NA
J gene: TRBJ2-7
V gene: TRBV7-2
CDR3 protein: CASSGGQFSYEQYF
CDR3 DNA: TGTGCCAGCAGCGGCGGACAGTTTTCCTACGAGCAGTACTTC

D gene: TRBD1
clone size: NA
J gene: TRBJ1-1
V gene: TRBV7-2
CDR3 protein: CASSVGQGDTEAFF
CDR3 DNA: TGTGCCAGCAGCGTCGGACAGGGGGACACTGAAGCTTTCTTT

D gene: TRBD1
clone size: NA
J gene: TRBJ1-2
V gene: TRBV6-5
CDR3 protein: CASSYDRGDGYTF
CDR3 DNA: TGTGCCAGCAGTTATGACAGGGGTGATGGCTACACCTTC

D gene: TRBD1
clone size: NA
J gene: TRBJ1-1
V gene: TRBV3-1/TRBV3-2
CDR3 protein: CASSQGTGNTEAFF
CDR3 DNA: TGTGCCAGCAGCCAGGGGACAGGGAACACTGAAGCTTTCTTT

D gene: TRBD2
clone size: NA
J gene: TRBJ2-1
V gene: TRBV3-1/TRBV3-2
CDR3 protein: CASSQDSGGYNEQFF
CDR3 DNA: TGTGCCAGCAGCCAAGACAGCGGGGGGTACAATGAGCAGTTCTTC

D gene: NA
clone size: NA
J gene: TRBJ1-5
V gene: TRBV9
CDR3 protein: CASSRDGGSNQPQHF
CDR3 DNA: TGTGCCAGCAGTCGTGACGGAGGTAGCAATCAGCCCCAGCATTTT

D gene: NA
clone size: NA
J gene: TRBJ1-1
V gene: TRBV5-1
CDR3 protein: CASSLGGFTEAFF
CDR3 DNA: TGCGCCAGCAGCTTGGGAGGTTTTACTGAAGCTTTCTTT

D gene: TRBD1
clone size: NA
J gene: TRBJ1-5
V gene: TRBV23-1
CDR3 protein: CASIPGQGFGNQPQHF
CDR3 DNA: TGCGCCAGCATTCCGGGACAGGGTTTCGGGAACCAGCCCCAGCATTTT

D gene: NA
clone size: NA
J gene: TRBJ1-4
V gene: TRBV4-1
CDR3 protein: CASKEVEKLFF
CDR3 DNA: TGCGCCAGCAAGGAGGTGGAAAAACTGTTTTTT

D gene: NA
clone size: NA
J gene: TRBJ2-2
V gene: TRBV18
CDR3 protein: CASSPEVVSGELFF
CDR3 DNA: TGTGCCAGCTCACCAGAGGTAGTTTCCGGGGAGCTGTTTTTT

D gene: NA
clone size: NA
J gene: TRBJ1-2
V gene: TRBV28
CDR3 protein: CASSLTPDSNYGYTF
CDR3 DNA: TGTGCCAGCAGTTTAACCCCGGACAGCAACTATGGCTACACCTTC

D gene: NA
clone size: NA
J gene: TRBJ1-5
V gene: TRBV6-2/TRBV6-3
CDR3 protein: CASSYGFLEGQLINQPQHF
CDR3 DNA: TGTGCCAGCAGTTACGGTTTTCTAGAAGGACAGTTGATCAATCAGCCCCAGCATTTT